This T cell receptor (beta chain) was retrieved from a study of cytomegalovirus exposure and HLA in healthy donors. Study-wide background: The same platform as the 650 to 700 first-cohort repertoires was used for the 120 validation repertoires, a later analysis reported.

General study results and limits: Altogether, some 160 TCR beta chains were recorded as cytomegalovirus-associated. It was reportedly the case that the classifier diagnosed cytomegalovirus status with high specificity and sensitivity.

Libraries were prepared by immunoSEQ multiplex PCR; TCRdb keeps only in-frame clonotypes and omits some of them. The sample holds some 45,000 clones, more than 85% seen once. A note on this clone: Its cognate antigen is unknown.

The origin of this receptor is a man aged 18 to 29 in good health and CMV-seronegative. Material: PBMCs.

CDR3: CASSKRLSSGANVLTF. CDR3 DNA sequence: TGTGCCAGTAGTAAGCGCCTAAGCTCTGGGGCCAACGTCCTGACTTTC. The chain is built from TRBV19 and TRBJ2-6; D call uncertain. V was pared by 4 bases and J by 0 bases, with 10 bases between. CDR3 size: 16 residues. Germline assignment: CDR1 LNHDA and CDR2 SQIVND (reference sequence).